The clone carrying this TCR beta chain was observed a handful of times. The PCR employed 60 Vbeta primers together with 13 Jbeta primers. Sequenced by immunoSEQ multiplex PCR; TCRdb stores in-frame clones only, minus some. The sample lists approximately 150,000 clones; around 68% were seen once. This sample was taken from a study of cytomegalovirus exposure and HLA in healthy donors. V was pared by 2 bases and J by 3 bases, with 5 bases of the junction left unmatched. Looked up from germline, CDR1 is MNHNS and CDR2 is SASEGT. The CDR3 has 15 residues. The sequencing input was PBMCs. This receptor was obtained from a woman between 35 and 50 years old in good health and CMV-seropositive. This sequence joins TRBV6-1 and TRBJ2-3; 7 bases are shared with TRBD2. CDR3 nucleotide sequence: TGTGCCAGCAGTGAAAGGGAGCGGGAAACAGATACGCAGTATTTT. Residues: CASSERERETDTQYF.